The TCR beta chain described here comes from a study of cytomegalovirus exposure and HLA in healthy donors. Overall study findings and caveats: Both high specificity and high sensitivity reportedly marked the classifier's diagnosis of cytomegalovirus status.

The CDR3 consists of 15 residues. V was pared by 4 bases and J by 4 bases, with 18 bases between. The germline V gene encodes CDR1 SGDLS and CDR2 YYNGEE. Comment on this clone: The antigen is unknown.

Nominally healthy donors provided the samples, though records likely missed some immune exposures. The PCR had 60 Vbeta and 13 Jbeta primers. Sequenced by immunoSEQ multiplex PCR; TCRdb stores in-frame clones only, minus some. The sample holds about 150,000 clones, about 77% seen once. The source is a male donor in good health and CMV-seronegative. The chain has TRBV9 and TRBJ2-7; the D gene is possibly TRBD2 (6 bases). The sequencing input was PBMCs. The CDR3 sequence is CASSPNPGDGYEQYF. DNA for the CDR3: TGTGCCAGCAGCCCCAATCCGGGGGATGGGTACGAGCAGTACTTC.